Listed below are T cell receptor beta chains from one sample, sequenced in a study of OX40 agonist ivuxolimab in advanced cancers. Generated by immunoSEQ multiplex PCR, the TCRdb table keeps only in-frame clones and is missing some. The sample contains about 93,000 clones, 90% to 95% of which appear only once. This material consisted of CD4+ or CD8+ T cells sorted from blood, taken in a trial of the OX40 agonist ivuxolimab. These receptors were collected from an adult with an advanced solid tumor such as melanoma, head and neck, liver or kidney cancer. CDR3s include the opening cysteine and the closing phenylalanine or tryptophan. Each record gives: D gene, clone size, V gene, J gene, CDR3 protein, CDR3 DNA. The D gene is left open where the match is weak. Size is stated for part of the rows, as once, few or many counts, or as a class when the clone is expanded.

.	few	TRBV6-1	TRBJ1-2	CASSLGQGNGYTF	TGTGCCAGCAGCCTCGGGCAGGGGAATGGCTACACCTTC
.	.	TRBV7-3	TRBJ2-3	CASSPSPGAQFARDTQYF	TGTGCCAGCAGCCCGAGCCCGGGAGCACAATTCGCACGGGATACGCAGTATTTT
.	few	TRBV5-3	TRBJ1-2	CARSLTWGYGYTF	TGTGCCAGAAGCTTGACGTGGGGCTATGGCTACACCTTC
.	.	TRBV19	TRBJ2-2	CASSIPRGSPNTGELFF	TGTGCCAGTAGTATCCCCAGAGGGAGTCCGAACACCGGGGAGCTGTTTTTT
TRBD1	.	TRBV7-3	TRBJ2-5	CASSQGQAQETQYF	TGTGCCAGCAGCCAGGGACAGGCTCAAGAGACCCAGTACTTC
TRBD2	.	TRBV5-1	TRBJ2-3	CASGELAGPTDTQYF	TGCGCCAGCGGGGAACTAGCGGGGCCCACAGATACGCAGTATTTT
.	.	TRBV21-1	TRBJ2-7	CASSRKKLYEQYF	TGTGCCAGCAGCAGGAAGAAACTCTACGAGCAGTACTTC
.	.	TRBV5-6	TRBJ2-1	CASSFGHPWSGNEQFF	TGTGCCAGCAGCTTTGGACATCCCTGGAGTGGCAATGAGCAGTTCTTC
TRBD1	.	TRBV5-1	TRBJ1-2	CASSSRTGGYGYTF	TGCGCCAGCAGCTCTAGGACAGGGGGCTATGGCTACACCTTC
.	.	TRBV5-4	TRBJ2-1	CASSLEANRNNEQFF	TGTGCCAGCAGCTTGGAAGCTAACAGAAACAATGAGCAGTTCTTC
.	.	TRBV6-1	TRBJ1-1	CASSDYSRVGHIEAFF	TGTGCCAGCAGTGATTACAGTCGAGTGGGTCATATTGAAGCTTTCTTT
TRBD1	.	TRBV6-5	TRBJ2-7	CASSSPGQGSAEQYF	TGTGCCAGCAGTTCCCCCGGACAGGGGTCGGCGGAGCAGTACTTC
.	.	TRBV7-2	TRBJ2-3	CASSYVRGNTQYF	TGTGCCAGCAGCTACGTTCGGGGGAATACGCAGTATTTT
.	.	TRBV21-1	TRBJ2-7	CASIDSYEQYF	TGTGCCAGCATCGACTCCTACGAGCAGTACTTC
.	.	TRBV18	TRBJ2-7	CASSLGGASYEQYF	TGTGCCAGCTCGTTGGGGGGCGCGAGCTACGAGCAGTACTTC
.	.	TRBV9	TRBJ1-4	CASSVRTTNEKLFF	TGTGCCAGCAGCGTACGGACAACTAATGAAAAACTGTTTTTT
TRBD1	.	TRBV19	TRBJ2-7	CASRSSRDRGYEQYF	TGTGCCAGCCGCTCATCCCGGGACAGGGGCTACGAGCAGTACTTC
.	few	TRBV7-2	TRBJ2-2	CASSPGSYTGELFF	TGTGCCAGCAGCCCTGGTTCTTACACCGGGGAGCTGTTTTTT
TRBD1	.	TRBV6-6	TRBJ2-7	CATKKGQGSYEQYF	TGTGCCACCAAAAAAGGACAGGGCTCCTACGAGCAGTACTTC
.	.	TRBV7-9	TRBJ1-3	CASSLAPDIGNTIYF	TGTGCCAGCAGCTTAGCACCAGATATAGGAAACACCATATATTTT
.	.	TRBV19	TRBJ2-2	CAKINPAGELFF	TGTGCCAAGATCAATCCGGCCGGGGAGCTGTTTTTT
.	.	TRBV14	TRBJ1-4	CASSHGRATNEKLFF	TGTGCCAGCAGCCATGGAAGAGCAACTAATGAAAAACTGTTTTTT
.	.	TRBV18	TRBJ2-7	CASSPRTLGEQYF	TGTGCCAGCTCCCCCAGGACCCTAGGGGAGCAGTACTTC
.	.	TRBV5-8	TRBJ1-5	CASSLGTRNQPQHF	TGTGCCAGCAGCTTGGGGACACGCAATCAGCCCCAGCATTTT
TRBD1	.	TRBV19	TRBJ1-2	CASTMPGTGISNYGYTF	TGTGCCAGTACAATGCCCGGGACAGGGATATCTAACTATGGCTACACCTTC
.	.	TRBV6-6	TRBJ2-7	CAIRRDPYEQYF	TGTGCCATCCGCAGGGATCCCTACGAGCAGTACTTC
TRBD2	.	TRBV19	TRBJ2-2	CASTSGAANTGELFF	TGTGCCAGCACTAGCGGGGCCGCGAACACCGGGGAGCTGTTTTTT
TRBD1	.	TRBV5-4	TRBJ2-2	CASSAQQGAIGELFF	TGTGCCAGCAGCGCCCAACAGGGGGCTATCGGGGAGCTGTTTTTT
.	.	TRBV6-1	TRBJ2-7	CASSRPYEQYF	TGTGCCAGCAGTCGACCTTACGAGCAGTACTTC
.	once	TRBV19	TRBJ1-3	CASSMVGASIYF	TGTGCCAGTAGTATGGTAGGGGCCTCCATATATTTT
.	once	TRBV9	TRBJ2-5	CASSESGNQETQYF	TGTGCCAGCAGCGAGAGCGGTAACCAAGAGACCCAGTACTTC
.	.	TRBV6-5	TRBJ2-1	CASQRSSYNEQFF	TGTGCCAGTCAGCGGAGCTCCTACAATGAGCAGTTCTTC
TRBD2	.	TRBV15	TRBJ2-7	CATSFERVTGGEQYF	TGTGCCACCAGCTTCGAGAGGGTAACGGGGGGCGAGCAGTACTTC
TRBD1	.	TRBV10-3	TRBJ2-2	CAIYPGQGSGELFF	TGTGCCATCTATCCGGGACAGGGGAGCGGGGAGCTGTTTTTT
.	.	TRBV11-2	TRBJ2-7	CASSSFYEQYF	TGTGCCAGCAGTTCTTTCTACGAGCAGTACTTC
.	.	TRBV6-6	TRBJ2-7	CAIGWHEQYF	TGTGCTATCGGGTGGCACGAGCAGTACTTC
TRBD1	once	TRBV15	TRBJ1-2	CATSGELDRVTVRGYTF	TGTGCCACCAGCGGCGAACTGGACAGGGTCACCGTGCGTGGCTACACCTTC
.	.	TRBV6-1	TRBJ1-4	CASRPGPSTNEKLFF	TGTGCCAGCAGACCCGGACCGTCAACTAATGAAAAACTGTTTTTT
TRBD2	.	TRBV5-1	TRBJ2-3	CASSNGLAGGADTQYF	TGCGCCAGCAGCAACGGACTAGCGGGGGGGGCAGATACGCAGTATTTT
TRBD1	.	TRBV5-1	TRBJ2-5	CASSVGGGETQYF	TGCGCCAGCAGCGTAGGGGGCGGTGAGACCCAGTACTTC
.	.	TRBV18	TRBJ2-7	CASSPATRIPYEQYF	TGTGCCAGCTCACCGGCGACTAGAATACCCTACGAGCAGTACTTC
TRBD1	.	TRBV11-1	TRBJ2-4	CASSDRGGTGVNIQYF	TGTGCCAGCAGCGACCGGGGGGGGACAGGGGTGAACATTCAGTACTTC
.	.	TRBV11-2	TRBJ2-7	CASSLDHGTEYYEQYF	TGTGCCAGCAGCTTAGACCACGGGACGGAGTACTACGAGCAGTACTTC
.	.	TRBV5-1	TRBJ2-7	CASSLDRYEQYF	TGCGCCAGCAGCTTGGACCGCTACGAGCAGTACTTC
.	.	TRBV5-1	TRBJ2-1	CASSARDLGDEQFF	TGCGCCAGCAGTGCGAGAGACCTTGGGGATGAGCAGTTCTTC
TRBD2	.	TRBV7-8	TRBJ2-7	CASSARDRRGTSGKANEQYF	TGTGCCAGCAGCGCTAGGGACCGCCGAGGGACTAGCGGGAAGGCGAACGAGCAGTACTTC
.	.	TRBV5-1	TRBJ2-3	CASSPQVSTDTQYF	TGCGCCAGCAGCCCACAGGTTAGCACAGATACGCAGTATTTT
TRBD2	.	TRBV5-1	TRBJ2-5	CASSLEAGTETQYF	TGCGCCAGCAGCTTGGAAGCGGGGACAGAGACCCAGTACTTC
TRBD1	.	TRBV27	TRBJ2-7	CASGWTGRSYEQYF	TGTGCCAGCGGGTGGACAGGGCGATCCTACGAGCAGTACTTC
.	.	TRBV2	TRBJ1-3	CASRMSNTIYF	TGTGCCAGCAGAATGAGTAACACCATATATTTT
.	.	TRBV5-5	TRBJ1-2	CASTFTGPFYGYTF	TGTGCCAGCACCTTTACCGGACCCTTCTATGGCTACACCTTC